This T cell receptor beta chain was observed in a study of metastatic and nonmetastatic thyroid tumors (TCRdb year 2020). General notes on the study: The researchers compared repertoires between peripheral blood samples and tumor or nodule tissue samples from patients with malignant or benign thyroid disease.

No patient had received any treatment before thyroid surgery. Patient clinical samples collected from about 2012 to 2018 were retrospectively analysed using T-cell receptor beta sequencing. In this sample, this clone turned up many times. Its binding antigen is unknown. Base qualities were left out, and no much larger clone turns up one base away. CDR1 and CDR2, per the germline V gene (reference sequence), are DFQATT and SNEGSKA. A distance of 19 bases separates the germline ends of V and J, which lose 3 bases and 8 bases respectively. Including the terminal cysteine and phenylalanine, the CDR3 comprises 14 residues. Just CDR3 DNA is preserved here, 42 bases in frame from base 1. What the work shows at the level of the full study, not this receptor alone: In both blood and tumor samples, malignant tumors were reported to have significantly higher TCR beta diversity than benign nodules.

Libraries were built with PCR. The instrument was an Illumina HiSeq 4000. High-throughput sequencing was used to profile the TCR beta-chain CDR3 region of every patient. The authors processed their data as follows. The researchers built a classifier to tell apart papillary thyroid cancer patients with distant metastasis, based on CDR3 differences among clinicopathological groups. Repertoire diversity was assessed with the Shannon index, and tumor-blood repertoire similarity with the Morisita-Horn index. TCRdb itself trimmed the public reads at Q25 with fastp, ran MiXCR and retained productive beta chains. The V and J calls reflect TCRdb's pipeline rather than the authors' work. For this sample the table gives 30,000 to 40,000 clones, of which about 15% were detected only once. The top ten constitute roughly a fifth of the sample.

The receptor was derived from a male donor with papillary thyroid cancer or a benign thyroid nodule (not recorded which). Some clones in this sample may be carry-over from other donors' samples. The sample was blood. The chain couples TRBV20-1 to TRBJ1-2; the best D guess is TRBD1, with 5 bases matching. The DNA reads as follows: TGCAGTGCTAGGCACGAGGGGCGGGTGGGAGGCTACACCTTC. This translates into CSARHEGRVGGYTF.